Sequencing of this T cell receptor beta chain was carried out in a study of control samples from healthy donors and cancer patients (dated by TCRdb to 2020 to 2021). As for this clone: No cognate antigen has been identified for it. No base qualities exist here, and no much larger clone lies one base off it.

Library construction relied on the immunoSEQ multiplex PCR assay. Sourced from immuneACCESS, this table was stored by TCRdb with only in-frame sequences that have V and J called. A share of the clones is absent; for the studies checked, an unresolved V gene accounts for under half, and the remainder has no known explanation. Across this sample there are around 80,000 clones, with around 87% seen only once. The ten largest clonotypes hold 15% to 25% of the sample. This receptor was obtained from a man aged 50 or older in good health. Input material: blood.

The DNA sequence is as follows: TGTGCCACCCTCCTAACAGGGGGAGGTACTGAAGCTTTCTTT. This translates into CATLLTGGGTEAFF. The rearrangement combines TRBV19 with TRBJ1-1; TRBD1 fits 8 bases in the junction. As encoded in the germline V gene (reference sequence), CDR1 is LNHDA while CDR2 is SQIVND. From its cysteine to its phenylalanine, the CDR3 spans 14 amino acids. Only the CDR3 part of the read is kept: 42 bases, read in frame from the first base. V lost 10 bases and J lost 5 bases, and the count of bases not matched to a germline gene is 12.